This T cell receptor beta chain stems from a study of T-cell reconstitution after alpha-beta-depleted transplantation in children. Unique molecular identifiers featured in how the TCRbeta library was prepared. TCRdb reprocessed the PCR reads with MiXCR, giving one entry per CDR3 protein. The repertoire includes 150,000 to 200,000 distinct CDR3 sequences, just over 14% of them detected once, and roughly an eighth sits in the top ten. This clonotype was counted many times. This sample comprised PBMCs from the stem cell graft donor, obtained from the stem cell graft. The receptor was derived from a human donor who donated a stem cell graft to a child with acute lymphoblastic leukemia.

CDR3: CASSLPEAINRGRNYGYTF. As DNA, the CDR3 is TGTGCCAGCAGCTTACCAGAAGCCATCAACAGGGGGCGGAACTATGGCTACACCTTC. V is TRBV7-8 and J is TRBJ1-2; 9 bases map to TRBD1. The junction had 15 bases not matched to a gene; V was cut back by 2 bases and J by 2 bases. The CDR3 spans 19 residues. Germline V lookup: CDR1 SGHVS, CDR2 FQNEAQ.